The 4 T cell receptor beta chains below all came from one sample that was sequenced in a study of long-term antiretroviral therapy in people with HIV. A v3.0 immunoSEQ assay was performed at survey level. This table comes from immunoSEQ multiplex PCR, and its TCRdb copy is limited to in-frame clones, with some not included. The sample has 30,000 to 40,000 clones, about four fifths seen once. Sequencing was performed on unsorted PBMCs, taken 0.4 years before starting antiretroviral therapy. The source is a man younger than 35 with HIV.

J is TRBJ1-2 and V is TRBV5-6; D is perhaps TRBD1 (6 bases). Germline-derived CDR1 and CDR2 are SGHDT and YYEEEE. V was pared by 3 bases and J by 0 bases, with 15 bases between. The CDR3 runs 16 residues. The CDR3 is CASSSGQIVSNYGYTF. CDR3 bases: TGTGCCAGCAGCTCTGGACAGATAGTATCTAACTATGGCTACACCTTC. The full variable domain, with the rest looked up from reference TRBV5-6 and TRBJ1-2, is DAGVTQSPTHLIKTRGQQVTLRCSPKSGHDTVSWYQQALGQGPQFIFQYYEEEERQRGNFPDRFSGHQFPNYSSELNVNALLLGDSALYLCASSSGQIVSNYGYTFGSGTRLTVV.

The CDR3 nucleotides read TGTGCCAGTAGTATTCGGGCGAACCCAGAGACCCAGTACTTC. As protein: CASSIRANPETQYF. The chain links TRBV19 to TRBJ2-5; the D is unclear. V gave up 3 bases and J gave up 4 bases, with 12 bases separating them. CDR3 length: 14 residues. Germline V gene lookup returns CDR1 LNHDA and CDR2 SQIVND (reference sequence).

This chain joins TRBV30 and TRBJ2-1; D gene ambiguous. Germline V gene lookup returns CDR1 GTSNPN and CDR2 SVGIG (reference sequence). V was shortened by 0 bases and J by 14 bases, with 17 bases between the two germline ends. The CDR3 covers 13 residues. The CDR3 nucleotides read TGTGCCTGGAGTGTACCCCCTCCCGGAGTAAAGTTCTTC. Amino acids: CAWSVPPPGVKFF.

The CDR3 bases are TGTGCCAGCAGCCATACAGGGGGGGGAACTGAAGCTTTCTTT. Its protein product is CASSHTGGGTEAFF. The chain employs TRBV9 and TRBJ1-1; 8 nucleotides agree with TRBD1. With V trimmed by 4 bases and J by 5 bases, 7 bases remained unmatched. There are 14 residues in the CDR3. Germline assignment: CDR1 SGDLS and CDR2 YYNGEE. Based on the CDR3 plus reference TRBV9 and TRBJ1-1, the full variable domain is DSGVTQTPKHLITATGQRVTLRCSPRSGDLSVYWYQQSLDQGLQFLIQYYNGEERAKGNILERFSAQQFPDLHSELNLSSLELGDSALYFCASSHTGGGTEAFFGQGTRLTVV.